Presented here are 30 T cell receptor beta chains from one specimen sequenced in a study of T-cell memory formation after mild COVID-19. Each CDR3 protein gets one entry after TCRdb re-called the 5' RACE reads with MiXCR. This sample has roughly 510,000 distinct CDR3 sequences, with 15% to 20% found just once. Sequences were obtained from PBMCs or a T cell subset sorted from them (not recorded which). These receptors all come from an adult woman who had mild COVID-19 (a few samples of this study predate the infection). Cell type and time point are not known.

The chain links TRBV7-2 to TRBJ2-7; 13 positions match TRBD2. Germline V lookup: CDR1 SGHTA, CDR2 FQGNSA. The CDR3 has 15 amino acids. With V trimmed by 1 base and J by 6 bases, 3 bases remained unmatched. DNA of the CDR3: TGTGCCAGCAGCTTAGGGACTAGCGGGAGCCTCGAGCAGTACTTC. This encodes CASSLGTSGSLEQYF.

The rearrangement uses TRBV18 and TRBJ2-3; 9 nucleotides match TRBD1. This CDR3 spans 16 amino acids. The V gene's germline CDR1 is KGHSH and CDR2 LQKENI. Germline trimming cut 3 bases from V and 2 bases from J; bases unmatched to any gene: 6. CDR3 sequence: CASSPEGTGPTDTQYF. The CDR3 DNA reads TGTGCCAGCTCACCTGAGGGGACAGGGCCCACAGATACGCAGTATTTT.

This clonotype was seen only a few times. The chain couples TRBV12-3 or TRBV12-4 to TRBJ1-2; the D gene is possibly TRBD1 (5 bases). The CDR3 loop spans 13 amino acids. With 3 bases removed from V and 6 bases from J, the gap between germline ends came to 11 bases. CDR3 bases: TGTGCCAGCAGTTTCGGGGGTGTGAATGGCTACACCTTC. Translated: CASSFGGVNGYTF.

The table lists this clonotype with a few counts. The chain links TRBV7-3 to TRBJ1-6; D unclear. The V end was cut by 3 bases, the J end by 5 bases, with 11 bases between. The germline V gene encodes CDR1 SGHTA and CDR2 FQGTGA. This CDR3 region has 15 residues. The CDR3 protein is CASSFGSTDNSPLHF. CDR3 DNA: TGTGCCAGCAGCTTCGGTAGTACGGATAATTCACCCCTCCACTTT.

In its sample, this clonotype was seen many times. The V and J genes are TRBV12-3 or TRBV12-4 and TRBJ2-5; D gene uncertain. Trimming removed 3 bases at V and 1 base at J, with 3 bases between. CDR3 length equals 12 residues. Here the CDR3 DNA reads TGTGCCAGCAGTTTTGGCCAAGAGACCCAGTACTTC. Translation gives CASSFGQETQYF.

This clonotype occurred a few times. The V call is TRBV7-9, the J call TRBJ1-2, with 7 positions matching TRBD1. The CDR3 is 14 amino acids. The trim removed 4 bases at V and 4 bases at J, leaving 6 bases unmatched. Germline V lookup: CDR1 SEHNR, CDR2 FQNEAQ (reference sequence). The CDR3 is CASSSSGQFYGYTF. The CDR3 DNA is TGTGCCAGCAGCTCCTCGGGACAGTTCTATGGCTACACCTTC.

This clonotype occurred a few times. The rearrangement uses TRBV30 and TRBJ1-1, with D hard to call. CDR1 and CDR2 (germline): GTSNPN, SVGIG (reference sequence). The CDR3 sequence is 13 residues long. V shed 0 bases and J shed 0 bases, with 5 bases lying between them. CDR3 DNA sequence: TGTGCCTGGAGTGTATTCCTGAACACTGAAGCTTTCTTT. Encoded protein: CAWSVFLNTEAFF.

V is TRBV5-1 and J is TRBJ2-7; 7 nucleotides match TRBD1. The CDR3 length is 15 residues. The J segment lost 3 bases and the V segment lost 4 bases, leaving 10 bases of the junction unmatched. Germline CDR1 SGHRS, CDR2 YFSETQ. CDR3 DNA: TGCGCCAGCAGCCGGACCGGGACAGATAGCTACGAGCAGTACTTC. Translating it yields CASSRTGTDSYEQYF.

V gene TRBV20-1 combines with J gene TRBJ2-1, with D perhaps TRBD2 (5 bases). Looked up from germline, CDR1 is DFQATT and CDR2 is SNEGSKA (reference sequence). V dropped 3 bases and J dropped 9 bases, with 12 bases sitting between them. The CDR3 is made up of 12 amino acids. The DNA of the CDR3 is TGCAGTGCTAGCAAACTAGGAGGTGAGCAGTTCTTC. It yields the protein CSASKLGGEQFF.

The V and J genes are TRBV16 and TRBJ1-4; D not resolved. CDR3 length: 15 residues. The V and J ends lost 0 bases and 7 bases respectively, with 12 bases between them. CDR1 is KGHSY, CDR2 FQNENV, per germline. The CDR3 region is CASSQSGRKGEKLFF. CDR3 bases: TGTGCCAGCAGCCAATCCGGGAGGAAAGGTGAAAAACTGTTTTTT.

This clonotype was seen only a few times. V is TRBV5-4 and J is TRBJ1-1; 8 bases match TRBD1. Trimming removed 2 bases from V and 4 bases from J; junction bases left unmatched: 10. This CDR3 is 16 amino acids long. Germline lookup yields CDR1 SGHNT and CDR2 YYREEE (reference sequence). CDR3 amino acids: CASSFGQGSPSTEAFF. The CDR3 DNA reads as TGTGCCAGCAGCTTTGGACAGGGATCTCCGAGCACTGAAGCTTTCTTT.

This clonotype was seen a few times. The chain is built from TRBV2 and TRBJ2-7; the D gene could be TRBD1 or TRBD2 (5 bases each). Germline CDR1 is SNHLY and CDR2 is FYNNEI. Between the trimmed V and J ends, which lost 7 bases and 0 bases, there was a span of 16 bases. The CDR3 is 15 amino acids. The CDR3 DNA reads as TGTGCCAGCACCGTCGGGACGCAGCTCTCCTACGAGCAGTACTTC. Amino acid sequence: CASTVGTQLSYEQYF.

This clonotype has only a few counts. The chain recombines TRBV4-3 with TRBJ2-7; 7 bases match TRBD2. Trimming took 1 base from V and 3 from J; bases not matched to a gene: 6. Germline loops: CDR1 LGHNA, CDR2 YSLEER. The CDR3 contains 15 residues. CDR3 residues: CASSQGLASVYEQYF. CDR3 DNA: TGCGCCAGCAGCCAAGGACTAGCATCTGTCTACGAGCAGTACTTC.

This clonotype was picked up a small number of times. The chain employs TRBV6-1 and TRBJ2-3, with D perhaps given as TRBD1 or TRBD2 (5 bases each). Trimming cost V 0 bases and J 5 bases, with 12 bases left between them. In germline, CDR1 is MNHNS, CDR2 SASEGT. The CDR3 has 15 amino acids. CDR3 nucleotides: TGTGCCAGCAGTGAAGCGGGACGGAGTGGAGATACGCAGTATTTT. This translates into CASSEAGRSGDTQYF.

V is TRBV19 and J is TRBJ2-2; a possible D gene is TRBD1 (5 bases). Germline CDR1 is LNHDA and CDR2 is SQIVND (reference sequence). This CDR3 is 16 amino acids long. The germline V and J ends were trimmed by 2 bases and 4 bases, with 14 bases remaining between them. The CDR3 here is CASSIQAQGPTGELFF. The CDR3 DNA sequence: TGTGCCAGTAGTATACAAGCGCAGGGTCCCACCGGGGAGCTGTTTTTT. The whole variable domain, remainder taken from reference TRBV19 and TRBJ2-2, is DGGITQSPKYLFRKEGQNVTLSCEQNLNHDAMYWYRQDPGQGLRLIYYSQIVNDFQKGDIAEGYSVSREKKESFPLTVTSAQKNPTAFYLCASSIQAQGPTGELFFGEGSRLTVL.

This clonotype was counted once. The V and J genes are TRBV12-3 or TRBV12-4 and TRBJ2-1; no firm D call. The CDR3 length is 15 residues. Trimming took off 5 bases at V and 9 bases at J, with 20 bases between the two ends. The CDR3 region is CASSNPRDPYGEQFF. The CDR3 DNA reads TGTGCCAGCAGTAATCCAAGGGATCCGTACGGTGAGCAGTTCTTC.

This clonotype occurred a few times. Written as DNA, the CDR3 is TGCGCCAGCAGCTTGGGAGGGGACAGGGTTGACCAGCCCCAGCATTTT. Protein product: CASSLGGDRVDQPQHF. The V gene is TRBV5-1, the J gene TRBJ1-5; 9 bases are shared with TRBD1. The V gene end was trimmed by 0 bases and the J gene end by 7 bases; junction bases not matched to a gene: 8. Germline V gives CDR1 SGHRS, CDR2 YFSETQ. The CDR3 loop spans 16 amino acids.

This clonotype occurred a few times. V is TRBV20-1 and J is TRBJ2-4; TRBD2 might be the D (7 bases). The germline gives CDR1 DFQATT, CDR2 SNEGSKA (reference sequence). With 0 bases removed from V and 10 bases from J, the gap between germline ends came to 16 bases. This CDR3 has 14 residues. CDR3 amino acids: CSARDRAGANIQYF. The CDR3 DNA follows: TGCAGTGCTAGAGATAGGGCGGGGGCAAATATTCAGTACTTC.

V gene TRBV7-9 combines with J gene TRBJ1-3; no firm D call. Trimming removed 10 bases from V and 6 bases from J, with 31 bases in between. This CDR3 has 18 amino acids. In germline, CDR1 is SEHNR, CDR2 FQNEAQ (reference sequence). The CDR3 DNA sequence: TGTGCCATCAGAGCATCCCGAGACACGCCAGATCCTGAAAACACCATATATTTT. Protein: CAIRASRDTPDPENTIYF. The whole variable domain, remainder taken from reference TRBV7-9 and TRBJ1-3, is DTGVSQNPRHKITKRGQNVTFRCDPISEHNRLYWYRQTLGQGPEFLTYFQNEAQLEKSRLLSDRFSAERPKGSFSTLEIQRTEQGDSAMYLCAIRASRDTPDPENTIYFGEGSWLTVV.

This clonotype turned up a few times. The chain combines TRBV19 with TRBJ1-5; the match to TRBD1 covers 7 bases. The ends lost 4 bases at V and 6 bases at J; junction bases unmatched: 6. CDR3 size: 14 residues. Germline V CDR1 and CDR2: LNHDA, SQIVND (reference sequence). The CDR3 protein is CASSKDRNPQPQHF. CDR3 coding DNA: TGTGCCAGTAGTAAGGACAGGAATCCTCAGCCCCAGCATTTT. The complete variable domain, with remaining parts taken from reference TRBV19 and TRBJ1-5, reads DGGITQSPKYLFRKEGQNVTLSCEQNLNHDAMYWYRQDPGQGLRLIYYSQIVNDFQKGDIAEGYSVSREKKESFPLTVTSAQKNPTAFYLCASSKDRNPQPQHFGDGTRLSIL.

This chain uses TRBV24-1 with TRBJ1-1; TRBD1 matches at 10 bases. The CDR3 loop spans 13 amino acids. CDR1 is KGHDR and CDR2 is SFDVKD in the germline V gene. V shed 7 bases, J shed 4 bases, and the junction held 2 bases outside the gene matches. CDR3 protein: CATRGQGVTEAFF. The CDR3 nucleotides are TGTGCCACCAGAGGACAGGGGGTCACTGAAGCTTTCTTT.

The DNA for the CDR3 is TGCAGTGCTATACGGGATAGCAATCAGCCCCAGCATTTT. This translates into CSAIRDSNQPQHF. The gene calls are TRBV20-1 and TRBJ1-5; D is unresolved. The CDR3 contains 13 residues. The V end was cut by 4 bases, the J end by 0 bases, with 7 bases between. The germline V gene has CDR1 DFQATT and CDR2 SNEGSKA (reference sequence).

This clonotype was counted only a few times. Here the CDR3 reads CASSRRRGRDNEQFF. The DNA of the CDR3 is TGTGCCAGCAGCCGACGGAGGGGGAGGGACAATGAGCAGTTCTTC. The chain employs TRBV7-2 and TRBJ2-1; maybe TRBD2 (7 bases). Trimming left V 5 bases short and J 5 bases short, with 16 bases between. Per the germline V gene, CDR1 is SGHTA and CDR2 is FQGNSA. CDR3 length: 15 amino acids.

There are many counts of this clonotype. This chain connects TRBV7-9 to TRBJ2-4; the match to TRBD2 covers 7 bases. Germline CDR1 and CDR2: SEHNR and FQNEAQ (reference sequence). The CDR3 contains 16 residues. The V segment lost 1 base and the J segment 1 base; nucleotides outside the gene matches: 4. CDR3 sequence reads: CASSLGGGAAKNIQYF. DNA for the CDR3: TGTGCCAGCAGCTTAGGCGGGGGAGCGGCCAAAAACATTCAGTACTTC. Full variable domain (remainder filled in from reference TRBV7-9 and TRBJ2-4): DTGVSQNPRHKITKRGQNVTFRCDPISEHNRLYWYRQTLGQGPEFLTYFQNEAQLEKSRLLSDRFSAERPKGSFSTLEIQRTEQGDSAMYLCASSLGGGAAKNIQYFGAGTRLSVL.

CDR3 residues: CASLAGTYNEQFF. The CDR3 bases are TGTGCCAGCCTAGCGGGGACCTACAATGAGCAGTTCTTC. J is TRBJ2-1 and V is TRBV7-9; 9 positions agree with TRBD2. The CDR3 totals 13 residues. The ends lost 8 bases at V and 2 bases at J; junction bases unmatched: 1. Germline CDR1 SEHNR, CDR2 FQNEAQ (reference sequence). The whole variable domain, filled in from reference TRBV7-9 and TRBJ2-1, reads DTGVSQNPRHKITKRGQNVTFRCDPISEHNRLYWYRQTLGQGPEFLTYFQNEAQLEKSRLLSDRFSAERPKGSFSTLEIQRTEQGDSAMYLCASLAGTYNEQFFGPGTRLTVL.

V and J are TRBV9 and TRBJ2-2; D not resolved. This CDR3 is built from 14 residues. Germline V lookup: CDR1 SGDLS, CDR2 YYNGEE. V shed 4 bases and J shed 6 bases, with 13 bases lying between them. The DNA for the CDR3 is TGTGCCAGCAGCCCCTTTAGCTTCTCCGGGGAGCTGTTTTTT. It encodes CASSPFSFSGELFF.

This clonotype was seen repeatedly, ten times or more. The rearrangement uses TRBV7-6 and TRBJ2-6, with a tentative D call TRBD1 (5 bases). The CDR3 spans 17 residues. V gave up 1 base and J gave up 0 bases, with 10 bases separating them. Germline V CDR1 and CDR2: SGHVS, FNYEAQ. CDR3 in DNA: TGTGCCAGCAGCTTAGAGACAGAGACCTCTGGGGCCAACGTCCTGACTTTC. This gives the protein CASSLETETSGANVLTF. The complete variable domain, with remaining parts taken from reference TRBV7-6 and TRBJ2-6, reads GAGVSQSPRYKVTKRGQDVALRCDPISGHVSLYWYRQALGQGPEFLTYFNYEAQQDKSGLPNDRFSAERPEGSISTLTIQRTEQRDSAMYRCASSLETETSGANVLTFGAGSRLTVL.

The CDR3 region is CSAVDTATGELFF. The CDR3, as DNA: TGCAGTGCTGTAGACACAGCCACCGGGGAGCTGTTTTTT. This rearrangement joins TRBV20-1 to TRBJ2-2; D remains unclear. V shed 5 bases and J shed 4 bases, with 11 bases lying between them. This CDR3 has 13 amino acids. The V gene's germline CDR1 is DFQATT and CDR2 SNEGSKA (reference sequence).

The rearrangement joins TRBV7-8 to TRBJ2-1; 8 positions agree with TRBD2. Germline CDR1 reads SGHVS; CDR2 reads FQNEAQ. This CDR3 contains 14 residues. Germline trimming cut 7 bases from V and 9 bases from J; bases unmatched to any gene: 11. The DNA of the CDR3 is TGTGCCAGCAAAATAGCGGGATGGGGTAGTGAGCAGTTCTTC. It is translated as CASKIAGWGSEQFF.

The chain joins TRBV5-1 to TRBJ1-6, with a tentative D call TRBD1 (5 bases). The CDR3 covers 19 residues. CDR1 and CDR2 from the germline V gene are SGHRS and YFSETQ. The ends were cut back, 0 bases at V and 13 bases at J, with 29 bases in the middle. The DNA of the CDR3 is TGCGCCAGCAGCTTGGCGGGGGAGGACTCCTCCTTTGAGATGGCGCCCCTCCACTTT. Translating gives CASSLAGEDSSFEMAPLHF. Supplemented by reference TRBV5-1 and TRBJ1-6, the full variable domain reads KAGVTQTPRYLIKTRGQQVTLSCSPISGHRSVSWYQQTPGQGLQFLFEYFSETQRNKGNFPGRFSGRQFSNSRSEMNVSTLELGDSALYLCASSLAGEDSSFEMAPLHFGNGTRLTVT.